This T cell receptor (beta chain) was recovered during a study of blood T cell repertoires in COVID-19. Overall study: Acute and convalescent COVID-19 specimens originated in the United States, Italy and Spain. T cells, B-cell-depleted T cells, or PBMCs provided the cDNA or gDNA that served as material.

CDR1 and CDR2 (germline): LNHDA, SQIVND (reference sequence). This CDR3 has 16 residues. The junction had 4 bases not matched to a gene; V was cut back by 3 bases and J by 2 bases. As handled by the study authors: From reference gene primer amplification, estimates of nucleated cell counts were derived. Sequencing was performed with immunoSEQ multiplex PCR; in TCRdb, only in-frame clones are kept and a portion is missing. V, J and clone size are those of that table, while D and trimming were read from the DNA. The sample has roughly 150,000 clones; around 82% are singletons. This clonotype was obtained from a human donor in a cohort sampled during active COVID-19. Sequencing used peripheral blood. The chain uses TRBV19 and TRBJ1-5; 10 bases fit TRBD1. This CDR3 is CASSMTGGRGNQPQHF. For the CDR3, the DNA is TGTGCCAGTAGTATGACAGGGGGCCGGGGCAATCAGCCCCAGCATTTT.